Given below is one TCR beta chain in context. The entry originates in a study of control samples from healthy donors and cancer patients. Clones were read by immunoSEQ multiplex PCR, and TCRdb kept only the in-frame ones, dropping some. The data contain fewer than 90,000 clones, roughly 90% of them singletons. This CDR3 has 19 amino acids. From germline, CDR1 is SGHVS and CDR2 FQNEAQ. J lost 2 bases, V lost 1 base, and 10 bases had no gene match. The specimen sequenced was blood. The origin of this receptor is a woman in her forties or fifties in good health. V usage is TRBV7-8 and J usage is TRBJ1-3, with TRBD1 matching 11 bases. The CDR3 bases are TGTGCCAGCAGCTTAGGATTTAGTGCGGGACAGGGGGCTGGAAACACCATATATTTT. It is translated as CASSLGFSAGQGAGNTIYF.